Described below is a single T cell receptor (beta chain) sequence and its context. It has no known antigen specificity. The CDR3 does not close with the conserved phenylalanine or tryptophan, likely indicating a read error. This sample was taken from a study of blood T cells in healthy people across ages (dated by TCRdb to 2013 to 2016). The study in broad terms: Template switching captured roughly one uniquely barcoded TCR beta cDNA molecule per two T cells in model experiments. Donors were grouped into four age groups: young (average 16 years), middle-aged (39), aged (around 62) and long-lived (less than 85). To avoid experimental bias, donors of different ages were randomly spread across the sequencing lanes. The study measured age-related changes in TCR beta repertoire diversity using deep sequencing normalized with unique cDNA molecular identifiers. Using the same blood draw, the study looked at two additional independent replicas of 1 million unique cDNA reads for two donors, one aged 18 to 30 and the other aged 80 or older.

The study at large found these results: There was a strong correlation between observed TCR beta diversity and the percentage of naive T cells measured by flow cytometry. As age increased, observed TCR beta diversity per million T cells dropped in a roughly linear way, and a significant reduction was already evident by age 40. Compared with the aged group, the long-lived group had more naive CD4+ T cells, fewer expanded clones and increased TCR diversity, suggesting age selection. Total diversity estimates from one million sequenced T cells were considered lower bounds and underestimates. Because profiling used bulk unsorted PBMCs, naive and antigen-experienced compartments could not be compared conclusively. The CMV infection status of donors was not known, potentially confounding age-related changes in expanded clonotypes.

Donors were 30 to 45 systemically healthy Caucasian individuals from Russia aged roughly 6 to 90 years. About 9.8 milliliters of peripheral blood were drawn from each donor into EDTA-treated Vacutainer tubes. Ficoll-Paque density-gradient centrifugation was used to isolate PBMCs, with at least 7 million obtained per sample. Trizol reagent was used to extract total RNA from the PBMCs, yielding at least 6 micrograms per sample. Naive CD45RAhigh/CD27high T cell percentages were measured by flow cytometry on a PBMC aliquot from every donor. Library method: 5' RACE. The sequencer was an Illumina HiSeq 2500. A second PCR of about 6 to 11 cycles was run with a J-beta primer mix and a sample-barcoded 5' primer. Each TCR beta cDNA molecule received a unique molecular identifier from a template-switch 5' adaptor carrying 12 random nucleotides. At least 2.5 million CDR3-containing paired-end reads were obtained from each sample. First-strand cDNA was synthesized from all RNA with the Mint cDNA synthesis kit, primed by a TRBC-specific oligonucleotide. Following uracil-DNA glycosylase treatment, a first 18-cycle PCR with universal primers M1SS and BC2_uni_R was performed on all cDNA. Per the original workflow: Normalization of each sample was performed by random selection of 1 million high-quality reads, each carrying a distinct molecular identifier. Instead of being binned into consensus sequences, reads with shared molecular identifiers were discarded. MiTCR, with a Q25 quality threshold and the strictest error-elimination algorithm, was used for CDR3 identification, clonotype clustering and error correction. A nonparametric unseen species model using Euler transformation provided a lower-bound estimate of total TCR beta diversity. In-frame beta chains were kept once TCRdb had trimmed the public reads at Q25 with fastp and called clones with MiXCR. Each CDR3 protein gets just one entry, which takes the most common genes and DNA from the rows behind it. These V and J calls rely on TCRdb rather than the paper's analysis. The sample profile shows 550,000 to 700,000 distinct CDR3 sequences; 27% of them were found once. Approximately 17% of the sample rests with the top ten.

The sequence derives from a woman aged 70-85 years in good health. The material sequenced was blood.

The nucleotide sequence reads as follows: TGTGCCAGCAGTCAGAGGGGGCGCCGTAAAAACAATGAGCAGTTCCTC. This encodes CASSQRGRRKNNEQFL. The rearranged chain carries TRBV6-5 and TRBJ2-7, and TRBD1 matches 7 of the central bases. The J call may be in error: the DNA end matches TRBJ2-1 better. CDR1 and CDR2, per the germline V gene, are MNHEY and SVGAGI. The CDR3 has 16 residues if both end residues are counted. CDR3 DNA is the only sequence kept; it has 48 bases, read in frame from the first base.